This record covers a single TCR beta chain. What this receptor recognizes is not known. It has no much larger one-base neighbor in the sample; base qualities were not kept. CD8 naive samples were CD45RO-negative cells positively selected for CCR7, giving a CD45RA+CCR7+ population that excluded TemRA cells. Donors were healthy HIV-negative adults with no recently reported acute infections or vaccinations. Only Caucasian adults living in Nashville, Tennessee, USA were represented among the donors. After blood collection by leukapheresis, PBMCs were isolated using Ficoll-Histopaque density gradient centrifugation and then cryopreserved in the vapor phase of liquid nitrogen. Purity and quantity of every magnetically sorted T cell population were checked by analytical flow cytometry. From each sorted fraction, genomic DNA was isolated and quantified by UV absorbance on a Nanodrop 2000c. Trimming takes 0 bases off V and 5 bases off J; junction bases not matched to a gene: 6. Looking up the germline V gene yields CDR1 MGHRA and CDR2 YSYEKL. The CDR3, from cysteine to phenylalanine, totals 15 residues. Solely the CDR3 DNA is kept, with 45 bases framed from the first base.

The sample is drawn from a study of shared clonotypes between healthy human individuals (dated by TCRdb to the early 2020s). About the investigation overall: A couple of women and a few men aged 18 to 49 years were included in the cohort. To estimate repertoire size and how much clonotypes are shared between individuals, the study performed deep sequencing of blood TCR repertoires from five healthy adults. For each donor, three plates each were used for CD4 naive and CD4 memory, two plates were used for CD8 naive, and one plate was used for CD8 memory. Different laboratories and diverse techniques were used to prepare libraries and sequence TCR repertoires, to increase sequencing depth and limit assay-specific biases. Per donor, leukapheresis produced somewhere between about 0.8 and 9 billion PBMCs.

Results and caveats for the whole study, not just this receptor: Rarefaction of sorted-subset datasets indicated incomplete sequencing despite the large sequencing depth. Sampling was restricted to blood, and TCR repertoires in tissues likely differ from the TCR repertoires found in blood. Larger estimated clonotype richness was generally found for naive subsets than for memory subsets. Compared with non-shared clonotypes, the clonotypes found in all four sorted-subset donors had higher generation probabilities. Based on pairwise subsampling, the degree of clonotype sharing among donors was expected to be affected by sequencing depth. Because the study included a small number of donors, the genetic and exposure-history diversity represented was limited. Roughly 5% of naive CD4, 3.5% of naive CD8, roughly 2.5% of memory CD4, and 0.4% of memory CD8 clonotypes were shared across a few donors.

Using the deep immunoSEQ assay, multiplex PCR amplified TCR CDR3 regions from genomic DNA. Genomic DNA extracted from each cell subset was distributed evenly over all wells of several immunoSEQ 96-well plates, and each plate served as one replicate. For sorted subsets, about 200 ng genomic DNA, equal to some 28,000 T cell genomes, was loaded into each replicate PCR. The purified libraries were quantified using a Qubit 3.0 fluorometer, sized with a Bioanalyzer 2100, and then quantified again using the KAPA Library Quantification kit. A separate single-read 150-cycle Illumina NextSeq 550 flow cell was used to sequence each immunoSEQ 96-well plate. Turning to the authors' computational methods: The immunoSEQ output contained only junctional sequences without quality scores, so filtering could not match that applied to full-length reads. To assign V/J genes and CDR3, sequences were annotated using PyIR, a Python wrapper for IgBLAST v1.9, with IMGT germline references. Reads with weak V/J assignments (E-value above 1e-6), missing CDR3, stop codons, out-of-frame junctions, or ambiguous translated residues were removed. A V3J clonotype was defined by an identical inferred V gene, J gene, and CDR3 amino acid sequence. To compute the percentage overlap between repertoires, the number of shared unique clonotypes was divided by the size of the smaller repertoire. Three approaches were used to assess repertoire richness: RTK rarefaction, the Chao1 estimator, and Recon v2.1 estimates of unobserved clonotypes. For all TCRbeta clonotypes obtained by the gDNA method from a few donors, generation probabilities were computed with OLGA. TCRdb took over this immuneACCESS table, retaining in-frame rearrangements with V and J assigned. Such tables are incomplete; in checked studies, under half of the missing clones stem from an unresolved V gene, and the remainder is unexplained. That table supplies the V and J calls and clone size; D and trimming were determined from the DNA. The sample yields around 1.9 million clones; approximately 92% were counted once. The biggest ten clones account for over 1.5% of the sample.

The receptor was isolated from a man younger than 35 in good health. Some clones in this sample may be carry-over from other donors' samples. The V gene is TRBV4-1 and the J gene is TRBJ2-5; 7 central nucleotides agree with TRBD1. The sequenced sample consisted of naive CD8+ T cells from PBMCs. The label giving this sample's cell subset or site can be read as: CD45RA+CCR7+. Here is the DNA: TGCGCCAGCAGCCAAGAGACAGGGTTACGCGAGACCCAGTACTTC. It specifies CASSQETGLRETQYF.